Following are 22 T cell receptor beta chains from one sample sequenced in a study of blood T cell repertoires in COVID-19. TCRdb keeps only in-frame clones here, not all; method: immunoSEQ multiplex PCR. The sample holds approximately 76,000 clones, about 73% seen once. Sequencing was performed on peripheral blood. Receptors were obtained from a woman in her seventies with acute or convalescent COVID-19.

The V gene is TRBV7-9, the J gene TRBJ2-7, with 7 bases fitting TRBD1. J gave up 7 bases and V 4 bases, and 10 bases lay outside the gene matches. The germline V gene encodes CDR1 SEHNR and CDR2 FQNEAQ (reference sequence). The length of the CDR3 is 14 residues. In DNA form, the CDR3 reads TGTGCCAGCAGCTCCCGGACAGGCTACGAAGAGCAGTACTTC. It yields the protein CASSSRTGYEEQYF. Full variable domain (remainder filled in from reference TRBV7-9 and TRBJ2-7): DTGVSQNPRHKITKRGQNVTFRCDPISEHNRLYWYRQTLGQGPEFLTYFQNEAQLEKSRLLSDRFSAERPKGSFSTLEIQRTEQGDSAMYLCASSSRTGYEEQYFGPGTRLTVT.

A word on this clone: This CDR3 is also generated by other DNA sequences in the sample. The chain combines TRBV28 with TRBJ1-6, with D unclear. Trimming left V 6 bases short and J 9 bases short, with 9 bases between. The V gene's germline CDR1 is MDHEN and CDR2 SYDVKM. This CDR3 is built from 12 residues. CDR3 amino acids: CASRLGGSPLHF. The CDR3 DNA follows: TGTGCCAGCAGATTGGGAGGTTCACCCCTCCACTTT.

The gene calls are TRBV2 and TRBJ1-1, with 8 bases fitting TRBD1. Germline V gives CDR1 SNHLY, CDR2 FYNNEI. The V gene end was trimmed by 2 bases and the J gene end by 9 bases; junction bases not matched to a gene: 8. This CDR3 has 14 residues. CDR3 protein: CASSEQGARYQAFF. CDR3 bases: TGTGCCAGCAGTGAACAGGGGGCGCGGTACCAAGCTTTCTTT. Filled out from reference TRBV2 and TRBJ1-1, the complete variable domain reads EPEVTQTPSHQVTQMGQEVILRCVPISNHLYFYWYRQILGQKVEFLVSFYNNEISEKSEIFDDQFSVERPDGSNFTLKIRSTKLEDSAMYFCASSEQGARYQAFFGQGTRLTVV.

This rearrangement joins TRBV7-8 to TRBJ1-2; 7 bases line up with TRBD1. J lost 2 bases, V lost 2 bases, and 11 bases had no gene match. Germline CDR1 is SGHVS and CDR2 is FQNEAQ. The CDR3 has 17 amino acids. For the CDR3, the DNA is TGTGCCAGCAGCTTATCGGTTAAGGGACAGCGAAACTATGGCTACACCTTC. Amino acid sequence: CASSLSVKGQRNYGYTF.

This chain joins TRBV6-4 and TRBJ1-2; TRBD1 matches at 9 bases. Germline V gene lookup returns CDR1 MRHNA and CDR2 SNTAGT. There are 14 residues in the CDR3. The junction had 12 bases not matched to a gene; V was cut back by 10 bases and J by 6 bases. The CDR3 region is CATSLPGQGNGYTF. DNA for the CDR3: TGTGCCACCTCGCTTCCGGGACAGGGAAATGGCTACACCTTC.

The V gene is TRBV28, the J gene TRBJ1-1; 11 positions agree with TRBD1. The CDR3 runs 14 residues. The germline V gene encodes CDR1 MDHEN and CDR2 SYDVKM. Trimming at V came to 6 bases and at J to 5 bases, leaving 5 bases not matched to a gene. The CDR3: CASRAGTGGTEAFF. In nucleotides, the CDR3 is TGTGCCAGCAGGGCCGGGACAGGGGGAACTGAAGCTTTCTTT.

The genes are TRBV28 and TRBJ2-7, with 7 nucleotides matching TRBD1. Per germline, CDR1 MDHEN and CDR2 SYDVKM. V lost 4 bases and J lost 7; bases outside the gene matches: 13. The CDR3 has 15 amino acids. Written as DNA, the CDR3 is TGTGCCAGCAGTTCAACCCCGGGACAGCGCGGAGAGCAGTACTTC. Residues: CASSSTPGQRGEQYF.

The genes are TRBV7-2 and TRBJ1-2; 11 bases align to TRBD1. Germline CDR1 and CDR2: SGHTA and FQGNSA. There are 14 residues in the CDR3. The V gene end was trimmed by 1 base and the J gene end by 5 bases; junction bases not matched to a gene: 0. DNA for the CDR3: TGTGCCAGCAGCTTAGGGGACAGGGGGTATGGCTACACCTTC. Its translation: CASSLGDRGYGYTF.

This clone was counted a few times. The gene calls are TRBV5-1 and TRBJ2-7; TRBD1 agrees at 8 bases. The germline V gene has CDR1 SGHRS and CDR2 YFSETQ. This CDR3 spans 16 amino acids. V shed 0 bases and J 6 bases; nucleotides not matched to a gene: 11. The CDR3 here is CASSLGDRWGGIEQYF. As DNA, the CDR3 is TGCGCCAGCAGCTTGGGGGACAGGTGGGGTGGGATCGAGCAGTACTTC.

The genes are TRBV7-2 and TRBJ2-7, with D tentatively TRBD2 (6 bases). CDR3 length equals 17 residues. V was trimmed by 1 base and J by 0 bases, leaving 16 bases between them. Germline CDR1 SGHTA, CDR2 FQGNSA. In nucleotides, the CDR3 is TGTGCCAGCAGCTTAGTGGGGTGGGGGGTAAGCTCCTACGAGCAGTACTTC. Translated: CASSLVGWGVSSYEQYF.

The J gene is TRBJ1-5, the V gene TRBV9, with D perhaps matching TRBD1 (5 bases). The CDR3 totals 13 residues. The V end lost 4 bases, the J end lost 7 bases, and 12 bases lay between the germline ends. The germline V gene encodes CDR1 SGDLS and CDR2 YYNGEE. This chain's CDR3 is CASSSLGQQPQHF. As DNA, the CDR3 is TGTGCCAGCAGCTCCCTGGGGCAACAGCCCCAGCATTTT.

The chain joins TRBV5-1 to TRBJ1-2; 7 nucleotides align to TRBD1. The trim removed 0 bases at V and 5 bases at J, leaving 7 bases unmatched. CDR3 length: 15 amino acids. Germline V gene sequence: CDR1 SGHRS, CDR2 YFSETQ. The CDR3 is CASSLGPRTGYGYTF. The DNA for the CDR3 is TGCGCCAGCAGCTTGGGCCCCAGGACAGGTTATGGCTACACCTTC.

The CDR3 region is CASSPVSSGRGNEQYF. CDR3 nucleotide sequence: TGTGCCAGCAGCCCCGTTTCGAGCGGGAGAGGTAACGAGCAGTACTTC. The rearrangement joins TRBV28 to TRBJ2-7, with 8 bases identical to TRBD2. V trimming: 6 bases; J trimming: 5 bases; junction bases outside the gene matches: 15. The length of the CDR3 is 16 residues. The germline gives CDR1 MDHEN, CDR2 SYDVKM. The full variable domain, in which reference TRBV28 and TRBJ2-7 provide the parts outside the CDR3, is DVKVTQSSRYLVKRTGEKVFLECVQDMDHENMFWYRQDPGLGLRLIYFSYDVKMKEKGDIPEGYSVSREKKERFSLILESASTNQTSMYLCASSPVSSGRGNEQYFGPGTRLTVT.

The genes are TRBV6-5 and TRBJ1-1; no clear D. This CDR3 has 16 amino acids. Germline lookup yields CDR1 MNHEY and CDR2 SVGAGI. Trimming removed 0 bases from V and 0 bases from J, with 11 bases in between. The CDR3 coding sequence is TGTGCCAGCAGTTACTCGACTGGGTGGATGAACACTGAAGCTTTCTTT. Protein: CASSYSTGWMNTEAFF.

The genes are TRBV28 and TRBJ1-2; a weak D match, TRBD1 (5 bases). CDR1 and CDR2 from the germline V gene are MDHEN and SYDVKM. This CDR3 has 15 residues. Trimming pared 5 bases from V and 1 base from J, leaving 14 bases between. The CDR3 spells CASSPNLGLNYGYTF. CDR3 bases: TGTGCCAGCAGTCCAAACTTGGGACTTAACTATGGCTACACCTTC.

The V call is TRBV19, the J call TRBJ2-7; tentative D call: TRBD2 (5 bases). The CDR3 extends over 15 amino acids. V dropped 3 bases and J dropped 7 bases, with 19 bases sitting between them. Germline V gives CDR1 LNHDA, CDR2 SQIVND (reference sequence). CDR3 amino acids: CASSIGGSPSGEQYF. The CDR3 bases are TGTGCCAGTAGTATCGGTGGGAGTCCCTCGGGGGAGCAGTACTTC.

The chain couples TRBV5-1 to TRBJ1-2; no definite D call. The length of the CDR3 is 14 residues. Deletions cut 4 bases from V and 4 bases from J, with 14 bases between. From germline, CDR1 is SGHRS and CDR2 YFSETQ. CDR3: CASSQTPGGYGYTF. DNA for the CDR3: TGCGCCAGCAGCCAAACGCCCGGAGGCTATGGCTACACCTTC.

The gene calls are TRBV7-2 and TRBJ1-2; 7 bases line up with TRBD1. Germline lookup yields CDR1 SGHTA and CDR2 FQGNSA. The CDR3 covers 15 residues. J gave up 4 bases and V 5 bases, and 10 bases lay outside the gene matches. The CDR3 protein is CASSPKTGTGYGYTF. In DNA, the CDR3 is TGTGCCAGCAGCCCGAAGACAGGGACCGGCTATGGCTACACCTTC.

The chain couples TRBV7-6 to TRBJ2-1; weak D call: TRBD2 (5 bases). CDR1 and CDR2 from the germline V gene are SGHVS and FNYEAQ. The CDR3 runs to 16 residues. V was trimmed by 2 bases and J by 4 bases, leaving 15 bases between them. CDR3 bases: TGTGCCAGCAGCTTACTCCCGGCTAGCAGATACAATGAGCAGTTCTTC. Its protein is CASSLLPASRYNEQFF.

The chain employs TRBV7-8 and TRBJ1-6; D call uncertain. The CDR3 sequence is 15 residues long. CDR1 is SGHVS, CDR2 FQNEAQ, per germline. Trimming took off 2 bases at V and 5 bases at J, with 10 bases between the two ends. CDR3: CASSLRLGDNSPLHF. The CDR3 DNA reads as TGTGCCAGCAGCTTAAGACTGGGAGATAATTCACCCCTCCACTTT.

This clone occurred once. CDR3 loop: CASSYSNPRAQPQHF. The CDR3 nucleotides read TGTGCCAGCAGTTACTCGAACCCCAGGGCCCAGCCCCAGCATTTT. V usage is TRBV6-6 and J usage is TRBJ1-5, with D perhaps TRBD1 (5 bases). Germline V gene sequence: CDR1 MNHNY, CDR2 SVGAGI (reference sequence). The CDR3 length is 15 residues. The V gene lost 0 bases and the J gene lost 7 bases, with 13 bases spanning the gap.

The chain has TRBV28 and TRBJ1-6; no clear D gene. V was clipped by 3 bases and J by 5 bases, with 11 bases between them. The germline gives CDR1 MDHEN, CDR2 SYDVKM. The CDR3 runs to 15 residues. In DNA form, the CDR3 reads TGTGCCAGCAGTTTTCACGCCAGTAATAATTCACCCCTCCACTTT. Translating gives CASSFHASNNSPLHF. Supplemented by reference TRBV28 and TRBJ1-6, the full variable domain reads DVKVTQSSRYLVKRTGEKVFLECVQDMDHENMFWYRQDPGLGLRLIYFSYDVKMKEKGDIPEGYSVSREKKERFSLILESASTNQTSMYLCASSFHASNNSPLHFGNGTRLTVT.